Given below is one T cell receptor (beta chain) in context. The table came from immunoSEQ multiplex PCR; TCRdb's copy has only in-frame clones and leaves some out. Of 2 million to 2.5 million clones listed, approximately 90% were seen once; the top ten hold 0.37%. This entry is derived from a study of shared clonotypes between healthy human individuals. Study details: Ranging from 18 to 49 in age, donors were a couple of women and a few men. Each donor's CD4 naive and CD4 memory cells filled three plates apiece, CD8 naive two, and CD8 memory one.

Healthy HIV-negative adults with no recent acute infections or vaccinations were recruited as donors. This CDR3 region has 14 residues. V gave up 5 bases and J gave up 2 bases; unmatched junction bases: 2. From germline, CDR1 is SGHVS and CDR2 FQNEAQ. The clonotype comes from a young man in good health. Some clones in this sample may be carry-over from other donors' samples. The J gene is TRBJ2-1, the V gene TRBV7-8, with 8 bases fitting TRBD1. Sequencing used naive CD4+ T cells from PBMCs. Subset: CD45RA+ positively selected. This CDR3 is CASSLQGAYNEQFF. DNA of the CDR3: TGTGCCAGCAGCCTACAGGGGGCCTACAATGAGCAGTTCTTC.